Below are 29 T cell receptor beta chains sequenced from a single sample in a study of T cell clusters in autoimmune cytopenias. TRB amplification used 250 ng of peripheral blood genomic DNA. One tube held mixed TRB-A and TRB-B primer pools for touch-down PCR. TCRdb re-called the multiplex PCR reads and shows each CDR3 protein once, DNA omitted. The sample data list about 12,000 distinct CDR3 sequences. The same data also went into a second study, on T cell repertoires in aging, cancer and after chemotherapy.

The sequenced sample consisted of peripheral blood. The receptors shown here come from a human donor in good health.

The CDR3 loop is CASSQTGPGETQYF. The chain couples TRBV12-3 or TRBV12-4 to TRBJ2-5; TCRdb's D gene call, TRBD1, goes unchecked for lack of DNA. CDR3 length equals 14 residues.

The V call is TRBV12-3 or TRBV12-4, the J call TRBJ2-7; absent DNA, TCRdb's TRBD1 call cannot be checked. The CDR3 extends over 15 amino acids. CDR3 residues: CASSLAYRTGNEQYF.

This clonotype is medium-sized by frequency. The CDR3 region is CASIRGNEQFF. The chain couples TRBV6-1 to TRBJ2-1. Germline assignment: CDR1 MNHNS and CDR2 SASEGT. The CDR3 runs 11 residues.

V and J are TRBV27 and TRBJ2-2; TCRdb designates TRBD1, a call that cannot be tested without DNA. CDR3 length equals 16 residues. Looked up from germline, CDR1 is MNHEY and CDR2 is SMNVEV (reference sequence). CDR3 sequence reads: CASSQVGRGNTGELFF.

The chain is built from TRBV7-9 and TRBJ2-1; TCRdb proposes TRBD1, but this gene call is untestable without DNA. CDR1 and CDR2 from the germline V gene are SEHNR and FQNEAQ (reference sequence). The CDR3 consists of 13 residues. CDR3 sequence reads: CASSLARVNEQFF.

The chain links TRBV15 to TRBJ1-5; without DNA, the TCRdb call of TRBD1 cannot be checked. Germline loops: CDR1 LNHNV, CDR2 YYDKDF (reference sequence). This CDR3 spans 15 amino acids. CDR3: CATSSGQYSNQPQHF.

This clonotype ranks as medium-sized in terms of frequency. The rearrangement joins TRBV6-4 to TRBJ1-1; no DNA is available, so the TRBD1 call from TCRdb remains unchecked. Germline CDR1 MRHNA, CDR2 SNTAGT. This CDR3 is 14 amino acids long. The CDR3 region is CASSETGERTEAFF.

J is TRBJ2-2 and V is TRBV20-1; the D call from TCRdb, TRBD1, cannot be confirmed without DNA. The V gene's germline CDR1 is DFQATT and CDR2 SNEGSKA (reference sequence). The CDR3 runs 16 residues. The chain's CDR3 is CSARSLAGGDSGELFF.

The V call is TRBV28, the J call TRBJ2-2; TCRdb indicates TRBD2, and absent DNA this call remains unverified. CDR1 and CDR2 from the germline V gene are MDHEN and SYDVKM. The CDR3 extends over 18 amino acids. The CDR3 region is CASSPTRLADLNTGELFF.

The chain combines TRBV15 with TRBJ1-3; TCRdb's D call, TRBD1, is unchecked because there is no DNA. Looked up from germline, CDR1 is LNHNV and CDR2 is YYDKDF (reference sequence). There are 13 residues in the CDR3. The CDR3 spells CAPGGGPGNTIYF.

This clonotype is called medium-sized (0.01 to 0.1%) based on its frequency. The chain carries TRBV19 and TRBJ2-7; the D call of TRBD1 rests on TCRdb alone, since no DNA is present to check it. The CDR3 extends over 14 amino acids. The germline V gene encodes CDR1 LNHDA and CDR2 SQIVND (reference sequence). The CDR3 spells CASKKTGSDYEQYF.

According to its frequency, this clonotype is medium-sized (0.01 to 0.1%). The V gene is TRBV7-9, the J gene TRBJ2-7; without DNA, the TCRdb call of TRBD1 cannot be checked. Per germline, CDR1 SEHNR and CDR2 FQNEAQ (reference sequence). The CDR3 runs 15 residues. The CDR3 here is CASSLGGQGSYEQYF.

The chain recombines TRBV19 with TRBJ1-4; the D call of TRBD1 rests on TCRdb alone, since no DNA is present to check it. From germline, CDR1 is LNHDA and CDR2 SQIVND (reference sequence). The CDR3 is 15 residues long. CDR3 sequence reads: CASRTLGPNNEKLFF. The variable domain in full, with the rest retrieved from reference TRBV19 and TRBJ1-4, is DGGITQSPKYLFRKEGQNVTLSCEQNLNHDAMYWYRQDPGQGLRLIYYSQIVNDFQKGDIAEGYSVSREKKESFPLTVTSAQKNPTAFYLCASRTLGPNNEKLFFGSGTQLSVL.

J is TRBJ2-1 and V is TRBV5-5; there is no DNA to check the TCRdb D call of TRBD1. The V gene's germline CDR1 is SGHKS and CDR2 YYEKEE (reference sequence). The CDR3 covers 14 residues. The CDR3 reads CASSLFWGREEQFF. Complete variable domain (other parts from reference TRBV5-5 and TRBJ2-1): DAGVTQSPTHLIKTRGQQVTLRCSPISGHKSVSWYQQVLGQGPQFIFQYYEKEERGRGNFPDRFSARQFPNYSSELNVNALLLGDSALYLCASSLFWGREEQFFGPGTRLTVL.

The chain recombines TRBV20-1 with TRBJ1-4; without DNA, the TCRdb call of TRBD1 cannot be checked. CDR1 and CDR2 (germline): DFQATT, SNEGSKA (reference sequence). This CDR3 comprises 15 residues. The CDR3 sequence is CSARDLGGVGEKLFF.

The gene calls are TRBV20-1 and TRBJ2-5; the D call of TRBD2 rests on TCRdb alone, since no DNA is present to check it. Germline loops: CDR1 DFQATT, CDR2 SNEGSKA (reference sequence). This CDR3 has 13 residues. The CDR3 loop reads CSGSGGDQETQYF.

This sequence joins TRBV19 and TRBJ1-1; TCRdb picks TRBD1, but there is no DNA to check that call. This CDR3 is 15 amino acids long. Germline CDR1 LNHDA, CDR2 SQIVND (reference sequence). The CDR3 protein is CASSIGRGWGTEAFF.

V gene TRBV28 combines with J gene TRBJ2-3; without DNA, the TCRdb call of TRBD2 cannot be checked. Germline V CDR1 and CDR2: MDHEN, SYDVKM. The CDR3 length is 15 residues. The CDR3 region is CVSSLRGPSTDTQYF.

According to its frequency, this clonotype is medium-sized. The V call is TRBV6-5, the J call TRBJ2-3; the TRBD2 assignment by TCRdb is unverifiable without DNA. Germline CDR1 is MNHEY and CDR2 is SVGAGI. The CDR3 sequence is 12 residues long. Here the CDR3 reads CASIGTSDTQYF.

J is TRBJ2-2 and V is TRBV6-2 or TRBV6-3; TCRdb calls TRBD1, which cannot be checked without DNA. This CDR3 spans 14 amino acids. The germline gives CDR1 MNHEY, CDR2 SVGEGT. Here the CDR3 reads CASGPPQGIGELFF.

The V and J genes are TRBV7-3 and TRBJ2-7; TCRdb proposes TRBD2, but this gene call is untestable without DNA. Germline V gene data show CDR1 as SGHTA and CDR2 as FQGTGA. The CDR3 extends over 13 amino acids. This CDR3 is CASSSSWGYEQYF.

This clonotype shows up as medium-sized by frequency. The chain uses TRBV5-4 and TRBJ2-7; the D call from TCRdb, TRBD1, cannot be confirmed without DNA. The germline V gene encodes CDR1 SGHNT and CDR2 YYREEE (reference sequence). This CDR3 region has 15 residues. The CDR3 protein is CASSLFDRGLYEQYF.

By frequency, this clonotype is medium-sized. V and J are TRBV27 and TRBJ2-6; TCRdb calls TRBD1, which cannot be checked without DNA. CDR1 and CDR2 from the germline V gene are MNHEY and SMNVEV (reference sequence). The length of the CDR3 is 15 residues. CDR3 in amino acids: CASSYGTPEANVLTF.

V is TRBV9 and J is TRBJ1-1; TCRdb indicates TRBD1, and absent DNA this call remains unverified. Germline V gene lookup returns CDR1 SGDLS and CDR2 YYNGEE. CDR3 size: 14 residues. This CDR3 reads CASSARGTEGEAFF.

This clonotype shows up as medium-sized by frequency. CDR3 in amino acids: CASSYDDRGNYGYTF. The V call is TRBV7-2, the J call TRBJ1-2; TCRdb lists TRBD1, though no DNA is available to test this call. The CDR3 runs 15 residues. Germline V lookup: CDR1 SGHTA, CDR2 FQGNSA. The entire variable domain, with the rest obtained from reference TRBV7-2 and TRBJ1-2, is as follows: GAGVSQSPSNKVTEKGKDVELRCDPISGHTALYWYRQSLGQGLEFLIYFQGNSAPDKSGLPSDRFSAERTGGSVSTLTIQRTQQEDSAVYLCASSYDDRGNYGYTFGSGTRLTVV.

V and J are TRBV7-2 and TRBJ2-2; checking the TCRdb D call of TRBD1 is not possible without DNA. The CDR3 consists of 15 residues. Germline V lookup: CDR1 SGHTA, CDR2 FQGNSA. CDR3 loop: CASSLNGQRTGELFF.

CDR3 sequence: CSASPEASDSPLHF. This chain links TRBV20-1 with TRBJ1-6; lacking DNA, the TRBD1 call made by TCRdb goes unchecked. This CDR3 comprises 14 residues. The germline V gene has CDR1 DFQATT and CDR2 SNEGSKA (reference sequence).

This chain uses TRBV19 with TRBJ1-5; TCRdb's D call of TRBD1 is untestable without DNA. The CDR3 loop spans 17 amino acids. Germline lookup yields CDR1 LNHDA and CDR2 SQIVND (reference sequence). CDR3 in amino acids: CASSTLTGGGGNQPQHF.

The chain combines TRBV7-9 with TRBJ1-1; TCRdb picks TRBD1, but there is no DNA to check that call. Germline V lookup: CDR1 SEHNR, CDR2 FQNEAQ (reference sequence). CDR3 length: 14 residues. The CDR3 sequence: CASTPGVANTEAFF.